This T cell receptor (beta chain) was documented in a study of cytomegalovirus exposure and HLA in healthy donors. In the study overall: Earlier sequencing of about 200 million T cells yielded around 100 million unique TCR beta sequences.

Study-wide results and caveats: Roughly uniform depth of sequencing across donors was assumed in presence/absence analyses. In vitro checks showed that a few CMV-associated chains really do target CMV antigens.

Details on this clone: The antigen remains undetermined.

13 Jbeta primers and 60 Vbeta primers were used for the PCR. Using immunoSEQ multiplex PCR, the repertoire was profiled, and TCRdb retains in-frame clones only, with some absent. In the table there are 100,000 or so clones, about four fifths of which are singletons. This CDR3 region has 13 residues. Unmatched junction bases numbered 2, after V lost 5 bases and J lost 1 base. Germline V lookup: CDR1 GTSNPN, CDR2 SVGIG (reference sequence). The sequence was obtained from a man aged 35-49 years in good health and CMV-seronegative. The chain is built from TRBV30 and TRBJ1-1, with 9 bases fitting TRBD1. Sequenced: PBMCs. The CDR3 region has the DNA TGTGCCTGGGGACAGGGGTCGAACACTGAAGCTTTCTTT. Its translation is CAWGQGSNTEAFF.